This T cell receptor (beta chain) was documented in a study of OX40 agonist ivuxolimab in advanced cancers. Whole-study context: Dose-escalation patients were diagnosed with hepatocellular carcinoma, melanoma, renal cell cancer or head and neck cancer.

Assay: immunoSEQ multiplex PCR; the TCRdb copy retains only in-frame clones and omits some. The sample gives tens of thousands of clones, roughly three quarters of which show up once; 15% is in the top ten. On this clone: At one end, the junction sequence differs from germline, possibly due to a read error. In the same sample, other DNA sequences code for this CDR3.

Germline V gene lookup returns CDR1 MGHRA and CDR2 YSYEKL. The CDR3 is made up of 14 amino acids. This receptor was taken from an adult with an advanced solid tumor such as melanoma, head and neck, liver or kidney cancer. The chain is built from TRBV4-1 and TRBJ2-5; TRBD1 aligns across 9 bases. The material was CD4+ or CD8+ T cells sorted from blood, obtained in a trial of the OX40 agonist ivuxolimab. CDR3: CASSQGTGKETQYF. CDR3 sequence (DNA): TGTGCCAGCAGCCAAGGGACAGGGAAAGAGACCCAGTACTTC.